This TCR beta chain originates from a study of tumor-infiltrating lymphocytes in primary liver carcinoma. Whole-study context: Maximum tumor diameters ranged from roughly 4 to 10 cm, stage T1-T3 N0M0.

Using a constant-region primer together with ProtoScript II reverse transcriptase, TCR beta cDNA was made from roughly 520 ng of total RNA. Libraries for TCR beta were built through three nested multiplex PCR rounds, which together made up a slightly modified ARM-PCR procedure. TRBV1-TRBV30 forward primers paired with a C-beta reverse primer drove the first two PCR rounds, 10 cycles each. A single record per CDR3 protein comes from TCRdb applying MiXCR to the multiplex PCR reads. This sample has roughly 91,000 distinct CDR3 sequences; around three quarters occur once, and the top ten carry 9.5%. Total RNA and DNA came together from around 20-30 mg of bulk tissue without cell sorting. With regard to this clonotype: The antigen is undetermined.

Notes on the study in general: Tumor region pairs outstripped tumor-adjacent and tumor-blood pairs in overlap. Against blood, tumors held a significantly higher top-250-clone fraction (p = 0.039).

The V end lost 6 bases, the J end lost 4 bases, and 13 bases lay between the germline ends. Germline CDR1 MDHEN, CDR2 SYDVKM. The CDR3 runs to 14 residues. Sequencing was carried out using liver tumor tissue from sampling region 5. Subset of the sample: tumor region T5, tumor centre. The chain links TRBV28 to TRBJ2-1; tentative D call: TRBD2 (5 bases). This clonotype was sampled from a woman aged 55 to 70 with primary liver carcinoma and hepatitis B virus infection. CDR3 region: CASSLGGRYNEQFF. In DNA, the CDR3 is TGTGCCAGCAGCCTAGGAGGACGATACAATGAGCAGTTCTTC.